This T cell receptor beta chain appears in the sequencing data of a study of CD8+ T cells in alopecia areata. Study-level background: Treatment with tofacitinib (6 to 18 months) was followed by 6 months off drug.

This clone came up a few times. This CDR3 has 13 residues. V was clipped by 5 bases and J by 2 bases, with 9 bases between them. In germline, CDR1 is SGHTA, CDR2 FQGNSA. TCR sequencing used cDNA made by reverse transcription of extracted RNA. The data were produced by immunoSEQ multiplex PCR, yet TCRdb's version contains in-frame clones alone and is incomplete. The repertoire holds more than 75,000 clones, about two fifths seen once, with 1% to 1.5% in the top ten. This chain uses TRBV7-2 with TRBJ2-5; D is unresolved. The sequenced sample consisted of CD4+ T cells sorted from blood. The receptor was derived from a human donor with alopecia areata. The CDR3 bases are TGTGCCAGCAGCCCAAGGAATCAAGAGACCCAGTACTTC. Its protein is CASSPRNQETQYF.